This TCR beta chain was sequenced in a study of neoadjuvant anti-PD-1 for oral cavity cancer. Study-level background: Patients without progression received a fourth nivolumab dose around day 43, then surgical resection on days 50-56.

Study-level findings and limits: Treg/Th17 ratio rose with pretreatment blood and fell with post-treatment tumor TCRbeta clonality.

PBMC libraries mostly used about 450 ng of input genomic DNA, with six replicates per sample. The protocol was immunoSEQ multiplex PCR, while the TCRdb copy is restricted to in-frame clones and leaves out a portion. The table has 55,000 to 75,000 clones, roughly nine tenths seen once. As for this clone: Its specificity is unknown.

Regarding time point: after neoadjuvant nivolumab, at surgical resection. This specimen was PBMCs, taken after nivolumab (anti-PD-1) treatment. This receptor was obtained from a person aged 35-79 years with oral cavity squamous cell carcinoma.

CDR3 nucleotide sequence: TGTGCTAGTGGTTTGACCGGGACCAACACTGAAGCTTTCTTT. Translated, it gives CASGLTGTNTEAFF. The V gene is TRBV12-5, the J gene TRBJ1-1, with D perhaps TRBD1 (5 bases). From germline, CDR1 is LGHNT and CDR2 FRNRAP. This CDR3 spans 14 amino acids. V lost 2 bases, J lost 2 bases, and 9 bases lay in between.